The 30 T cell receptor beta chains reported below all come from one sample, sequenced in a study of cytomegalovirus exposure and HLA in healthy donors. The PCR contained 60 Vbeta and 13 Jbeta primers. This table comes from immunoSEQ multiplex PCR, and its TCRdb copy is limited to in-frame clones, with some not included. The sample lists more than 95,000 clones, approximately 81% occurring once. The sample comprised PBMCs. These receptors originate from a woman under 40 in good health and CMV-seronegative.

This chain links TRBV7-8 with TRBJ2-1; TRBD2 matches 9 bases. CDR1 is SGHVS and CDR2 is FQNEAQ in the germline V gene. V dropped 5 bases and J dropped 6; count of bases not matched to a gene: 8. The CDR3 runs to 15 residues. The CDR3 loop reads CASSIGVAGVNEQFF. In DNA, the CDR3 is TGTGCCAGCAGCATCGGTGTAGCGGGAGTCAATGAGCAGTTCTTC.

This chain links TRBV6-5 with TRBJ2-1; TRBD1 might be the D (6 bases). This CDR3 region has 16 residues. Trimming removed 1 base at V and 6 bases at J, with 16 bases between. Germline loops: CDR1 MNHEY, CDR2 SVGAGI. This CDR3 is CASSYFTGRGLNEQFF. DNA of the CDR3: TGTGCCAGCAGTTACTTCACAGGGAGAGGACTCAATGAGCAGTTCTTC.

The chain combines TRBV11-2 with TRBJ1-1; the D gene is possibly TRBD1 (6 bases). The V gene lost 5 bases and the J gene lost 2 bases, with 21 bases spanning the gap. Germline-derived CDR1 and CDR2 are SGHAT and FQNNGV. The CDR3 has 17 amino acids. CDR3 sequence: CASSPSGTRVLNTEAFF. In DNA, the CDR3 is TGTGCCAGCAGCCCATCCGGGACACGGGTCTTAAACACTGAAGCTTTCTTT.

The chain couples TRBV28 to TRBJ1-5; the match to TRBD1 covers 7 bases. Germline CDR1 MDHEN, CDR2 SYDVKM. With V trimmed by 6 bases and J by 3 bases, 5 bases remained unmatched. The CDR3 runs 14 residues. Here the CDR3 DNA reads TGTGCCAGCAGATTACAGGGGTACAATCAGCCCCAGCATTTT. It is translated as CASRLQGYNQPQHF.

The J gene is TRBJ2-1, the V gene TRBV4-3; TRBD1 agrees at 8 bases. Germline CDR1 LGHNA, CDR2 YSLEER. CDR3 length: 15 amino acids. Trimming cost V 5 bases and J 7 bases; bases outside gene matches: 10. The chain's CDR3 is CASSIGTGLGNEQFF. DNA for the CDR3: TGCGCCAGCAGCATAGGGACAGGCCTCGGGAATGAGCAGTTCTTC.

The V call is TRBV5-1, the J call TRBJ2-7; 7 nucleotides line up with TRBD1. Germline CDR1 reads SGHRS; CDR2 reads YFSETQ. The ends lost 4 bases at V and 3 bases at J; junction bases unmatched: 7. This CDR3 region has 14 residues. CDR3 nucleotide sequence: TGCGCCAGCAGCGACCGACAGGGAAGCTACGAGCAGTACTTC. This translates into CASSDRQGSYEQYF.

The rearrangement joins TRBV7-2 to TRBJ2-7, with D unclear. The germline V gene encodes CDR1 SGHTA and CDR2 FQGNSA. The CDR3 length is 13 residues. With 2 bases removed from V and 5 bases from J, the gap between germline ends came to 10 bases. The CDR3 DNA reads TGTGCCAGCAGCTTACCCGTCGTCCACGAGCAGTACTTC. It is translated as CASSLPVVHEQYF.

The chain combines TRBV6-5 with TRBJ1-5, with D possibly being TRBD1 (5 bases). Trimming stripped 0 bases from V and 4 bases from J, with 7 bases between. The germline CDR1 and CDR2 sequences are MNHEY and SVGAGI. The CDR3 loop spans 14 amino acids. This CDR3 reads CASSYSRGNQPQHF. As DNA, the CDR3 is TGTGCCAGCAGTTACTCACGGGGGAATCAGCCCCAGCATTTT.

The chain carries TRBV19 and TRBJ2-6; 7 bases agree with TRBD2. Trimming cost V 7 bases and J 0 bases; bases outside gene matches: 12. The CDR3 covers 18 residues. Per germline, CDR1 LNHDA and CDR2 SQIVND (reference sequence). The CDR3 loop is CASTHFGEGRSGANVLTF. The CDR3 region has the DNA TGTGCCAGTACCCATTTCGGGGAGGGGCGCTCTGGGGCCAACGTCCTGACTTTC.

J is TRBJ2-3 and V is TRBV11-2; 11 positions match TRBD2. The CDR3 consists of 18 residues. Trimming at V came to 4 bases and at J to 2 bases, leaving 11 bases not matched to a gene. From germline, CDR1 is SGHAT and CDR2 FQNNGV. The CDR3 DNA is TGTGCCAGCAGCTCTCTCGGGCCGGGACTAGCGGACACAGATACGCAGTATTTT. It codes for CASSSLGPGLADTDTQYF.

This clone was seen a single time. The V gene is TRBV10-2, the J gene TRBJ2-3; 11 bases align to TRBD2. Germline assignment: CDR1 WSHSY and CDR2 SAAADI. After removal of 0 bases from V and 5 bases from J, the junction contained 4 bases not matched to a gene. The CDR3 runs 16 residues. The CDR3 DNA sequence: TGCGCCAGCAGTGAGTCACTAGCGGGAGATATAGATACGCAGTATTTT. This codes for CASSESLAGDIDTQYF.

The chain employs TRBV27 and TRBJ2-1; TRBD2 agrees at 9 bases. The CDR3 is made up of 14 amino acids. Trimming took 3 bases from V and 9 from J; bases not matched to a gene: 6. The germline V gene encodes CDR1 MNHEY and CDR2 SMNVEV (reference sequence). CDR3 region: CASSFGIAGVEQFF. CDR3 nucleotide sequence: TGTGCCAGCAGTTTTGGGATAGCGGGAGTTGAGCAGTTCTTC.

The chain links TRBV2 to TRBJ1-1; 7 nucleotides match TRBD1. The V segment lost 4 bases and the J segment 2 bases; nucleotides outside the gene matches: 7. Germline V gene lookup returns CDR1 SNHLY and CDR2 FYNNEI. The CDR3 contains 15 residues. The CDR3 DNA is TGTGCCAGCAGTGGACCGGGACAGAAAAACACTGAAGCTTTCTTT. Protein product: CASSGPGQKNTEAFF.

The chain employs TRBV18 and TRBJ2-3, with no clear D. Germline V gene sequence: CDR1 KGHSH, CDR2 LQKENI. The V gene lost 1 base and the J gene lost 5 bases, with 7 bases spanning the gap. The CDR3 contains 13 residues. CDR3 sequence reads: CASSPLSLDTQYF. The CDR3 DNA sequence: TGTGCCAGCTCACCACTGAGTTTAGATACGCAGTATTTT.

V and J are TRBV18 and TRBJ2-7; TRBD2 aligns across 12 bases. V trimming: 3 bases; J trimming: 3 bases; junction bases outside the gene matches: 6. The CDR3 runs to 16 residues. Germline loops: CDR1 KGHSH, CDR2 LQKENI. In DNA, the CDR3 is TGTGCCAGCTCACCGGAACTAGCGGGAGGATTCTACGAGCAGTACTTC. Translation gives CASSPELAGGFYEQYF.

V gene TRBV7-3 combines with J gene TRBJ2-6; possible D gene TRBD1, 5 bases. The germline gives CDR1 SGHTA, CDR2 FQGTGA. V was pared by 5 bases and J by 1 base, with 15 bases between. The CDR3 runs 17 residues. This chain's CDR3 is CASSLIRGFSGANVLTF. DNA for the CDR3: TGTGCCAGCAGCCTGATAAGGGGATTTTCTGGGGCCAACGTCCTGACTTTC.

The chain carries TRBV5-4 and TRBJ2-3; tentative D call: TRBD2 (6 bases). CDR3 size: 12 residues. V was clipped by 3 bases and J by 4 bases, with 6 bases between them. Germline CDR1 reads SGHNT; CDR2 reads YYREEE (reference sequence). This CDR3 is CASSWGADTQYF. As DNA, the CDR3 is TGTGCCAGCAGCTGGGGGGCAGATACGCAGTATTTT.

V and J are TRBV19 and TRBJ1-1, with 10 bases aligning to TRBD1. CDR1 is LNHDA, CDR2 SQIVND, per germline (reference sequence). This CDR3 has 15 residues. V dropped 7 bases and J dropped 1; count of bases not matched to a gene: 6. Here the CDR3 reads CASKMTGGSNTEAFF. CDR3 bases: TGTGCCAGTAAAATGACAGGGGGCTCGAACACTGAAGCTTTCTTT.

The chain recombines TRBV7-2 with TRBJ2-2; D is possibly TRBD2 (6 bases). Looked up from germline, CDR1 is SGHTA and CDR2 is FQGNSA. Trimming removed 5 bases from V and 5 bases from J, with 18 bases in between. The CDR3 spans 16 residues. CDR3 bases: TGTGCCAGCAGCCACGAGTTGCGGGATCGGACCGGGGAGCTGTTTTTT. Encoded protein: CASSHELRDRTGELFF.

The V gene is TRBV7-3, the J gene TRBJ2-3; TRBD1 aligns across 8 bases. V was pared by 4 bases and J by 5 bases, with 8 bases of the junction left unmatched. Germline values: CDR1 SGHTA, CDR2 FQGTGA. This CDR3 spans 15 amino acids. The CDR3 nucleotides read TGTGCCAGCAGCTCTCAGGGGGCTGGGGGAGATACGCAGTATTTT. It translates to CASSSQGAGGDTQYF. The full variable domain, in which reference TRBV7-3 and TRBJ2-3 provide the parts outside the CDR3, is GAGVSQTPSNKVTEKGKYVELRCDPISGHTALYWYRQSLGQGPEFLIYFQGTGAADDSGLPNDRFFAVRPEGSVSTLKIQRTERGDSAVYLCASSSQGAGGDTQYFGPGTRLTVL.

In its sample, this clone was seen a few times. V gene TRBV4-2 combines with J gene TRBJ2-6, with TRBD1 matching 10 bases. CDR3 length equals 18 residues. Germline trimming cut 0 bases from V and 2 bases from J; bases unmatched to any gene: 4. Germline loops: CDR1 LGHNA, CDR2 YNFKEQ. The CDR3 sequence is CASSQEQGTGAGANVLTF. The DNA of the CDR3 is TGTGCCAGCAGCCAAGAACAAGGGACAGGGGCTGGGGCCAACGTCCTGACTTTC.

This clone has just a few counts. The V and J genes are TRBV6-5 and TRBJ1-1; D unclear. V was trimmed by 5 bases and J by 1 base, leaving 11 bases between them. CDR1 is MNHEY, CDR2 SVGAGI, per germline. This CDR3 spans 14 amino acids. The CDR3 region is CASSLRRENTEAFF. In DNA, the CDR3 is TGTGCCAGCAGTCTACGGCGGGAGAACACTGAAGCTTTCTTT.

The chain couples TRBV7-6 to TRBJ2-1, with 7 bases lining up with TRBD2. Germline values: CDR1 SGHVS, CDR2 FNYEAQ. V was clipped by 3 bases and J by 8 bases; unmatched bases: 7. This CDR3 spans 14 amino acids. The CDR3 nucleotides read TGTGCCAGCAGCTTCGTGGGAGGGCCGGATGAGCAGTTCTTC. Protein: CASSFVGGPDEQFF.

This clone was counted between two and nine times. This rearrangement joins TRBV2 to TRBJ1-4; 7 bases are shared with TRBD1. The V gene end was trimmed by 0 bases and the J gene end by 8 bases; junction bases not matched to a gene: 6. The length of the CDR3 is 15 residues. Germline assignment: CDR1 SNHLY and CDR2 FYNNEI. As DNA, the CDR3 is TGTGCCAGCAGTGAAGCGCGAACAGGGGCAGAAAAACTGTTTTTT. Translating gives CASSEARTGAEKLFF.

CDR3 loop: CASSNLGQGSFF. In nucleotides, the CDR3 is TGTGCCAGTAGTAACTTAGGGCAGGGTTCTTTCTTC. This rearrangement joins TRBV19 to TRBJ2-1, with D tentatively TRBD1 (5 bases). Trimming removed 4 bases from V and 16 bases from J, with 17 bases in between. This CDR3 comprises 12 residues. Germline V CDR1 and CDR2: LNHDA, SQIVND (reference sequence).

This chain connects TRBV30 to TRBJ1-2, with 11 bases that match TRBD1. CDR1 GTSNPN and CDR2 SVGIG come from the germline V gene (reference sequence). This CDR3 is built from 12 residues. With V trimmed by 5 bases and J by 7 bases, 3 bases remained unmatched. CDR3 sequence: CAWGQGARGYTF. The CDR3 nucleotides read TGTGCCTGGGGACAGGGGGCGCGTGGCTACACCTTC.

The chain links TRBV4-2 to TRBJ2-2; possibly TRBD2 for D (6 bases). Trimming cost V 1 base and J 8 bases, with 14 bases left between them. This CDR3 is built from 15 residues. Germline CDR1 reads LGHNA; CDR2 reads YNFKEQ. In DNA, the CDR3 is TGTGCCAGCAGCCAAGGACGCGGGACTTCAGGGGAGCTGTTTTTT. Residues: CASSQGRGTSGELFF.

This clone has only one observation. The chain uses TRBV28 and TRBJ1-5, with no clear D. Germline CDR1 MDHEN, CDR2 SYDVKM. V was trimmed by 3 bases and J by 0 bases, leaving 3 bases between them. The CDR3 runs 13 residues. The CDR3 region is CASSFLSNQPQHF. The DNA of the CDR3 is TGTGCCAGCAGTTTTCTTAGCAATCAGCCCCAGCATTTT. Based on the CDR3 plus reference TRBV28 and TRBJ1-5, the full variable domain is DVKVTQSSRYLVKRTGEKVFLECVQDMDHENMFWYRQDPGLGLRLIYFSYDVKMKEKGDIPEGYSVSREKKERFSLILESASTNQTSMYLCASSFLSNQPQHFGDGTRLSIL.

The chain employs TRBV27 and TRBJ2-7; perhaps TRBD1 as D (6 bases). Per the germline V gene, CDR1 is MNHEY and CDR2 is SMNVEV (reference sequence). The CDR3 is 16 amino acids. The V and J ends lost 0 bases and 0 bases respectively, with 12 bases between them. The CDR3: CASSLSFDRSSYEQYF. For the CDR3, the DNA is TGTGCCAGCAGTTTATCGTTTGACAGGAGCTCCTACGAGCAGTACTTC.

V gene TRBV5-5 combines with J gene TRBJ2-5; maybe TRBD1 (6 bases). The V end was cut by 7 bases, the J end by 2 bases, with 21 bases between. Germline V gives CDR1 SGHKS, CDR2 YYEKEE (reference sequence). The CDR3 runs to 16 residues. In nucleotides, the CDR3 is TGTGCCAGCGTACCCAGGGGAACCCGACTTCAAGAGACCCAGTACTTC. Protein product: CASVPRGTRLQETQYF.